This entry features one TCR beta chain sequence. CDR3 length: 13 residues. Trimming pared 0 bases from V and 1 base from J, leaving 4 bases between. Germline V gene sequence: CDR1 MNHEY, CDR2 SVGAGI. The data stem from a study of CD8+ T cells in alopecia areata. cDNA reverse transcribed from extracted RNA served as the sequencing template. Libraries were prepared by immunoSEQ multiplex PCR; TCRdb keeps only in-frame clonotypes and omits some of them. The table shows 150,000 or so clones, with 45% to 60% occurring only once. The receptor's source is a human donor with alopecia areata. Sequenced sample: CD4+ T cells sorted from blood. The rearrangement uses TRBV6-5 and TRBJ2-7; no reliable D call. CDR3 sequence: CASSYSGSYEQYF. The DNA for the CDR3 is TGTGCCAGCAGTTACTCAGGGTCCTACGAGCAGTACTTC.